This is a list of T cell receptor beta chains from one sample in a study of Graves' ophthalmopathy and Graves' hyperthyroidism. MiXCR, run by TCRdb on the multiplex PCR reads, gives a single entry per CDR3 protein. The sample lists approximately 700,000 distinct CDR3 sequences, 35% to 50% seen once, with roughly 46% in the top ten. The sample was peripheral blood. The source of these receptors is an adult man with Graves' ophthalmopathy. Both conserved end residues are part of each CDR3. D genes are given only for firm matches. Expanded clones get a size class; other rows say once, few or many, or leave the size out.

D	V	size	J	DNA	CDR3
-	TRBV14	few	TRBJ2-3	TGTGCCAGCAGCCCCGACAGCGCAGGTACAAGCACAGATACGCAGTATTTT	CASSPDSAGTSTDTQYF
TRBD2	TRBV25-1	few	TRBJ2-7	TGTGCCAGCAGTATACCCACTAGCGGGAGTGGAGAGCAGTACTTC	CASSIPTSGSGEQYF
TRBD1	TRBV10-3	few	TRBJ1-1	TGTGCCAGCAGTGCAGGGGGCAAGAACACTGAAGCTTTCTTT	CASSAGGKNTEAFF
TRBD1	TRBV10-3	few	TRBJ2-6	TGTGCCATCAGTGAGACAGGGGGCAACGTCCTGACTTTC	CAISETGGNVLTF
-	TRBV2	few	TRBJ2-7	TGTGCCAGCAGTGAAGCGGGAGTGCACTCCTACGAGCAGTACTTC	CASSEAGVHSYEQYF
-	TRBV7-9	many	TRBJ1-3	TGTGCCAGCAGCTTTACCGGGTTCACTGGAAACACCATATATTTT	CASSFTGFTGNTIYF
-	TRBV20-1	-	TRBJ2-7	TGCAGTGCTATGGGAGGGGGTCCCTACGAGCAGTACTTC	CSAMGGGPYEQYF
-	TRBV2	-	TRBJ2-5	TGTGCCAGCTCGGAGGCCGCAGAGACCCAGTACTTC	CASSEAAETQYF
-	TRBV7-9	many	TRBJ1-2	TGTGCCAGCAGTGCCTCGTCAACCTATGGCTACACCTTC	CASSASSTYGYTF
TRBD2	TRBV25-1	-	TRBJ2-7	TGTGCCAGCAGTCCCCCTTGGGGAGGGGAGCAGTACTTC	CASSPPWGGEQYF
-	TRBV29-1	many	TRBJ1-3	TGCAGCGTTGAACAGGGCGACTCTGGAAACACCATATATTTT	CSVEQGDSGNTIYF
TRBD2	TRBV4-2	few	TRBJ2-2	TGTGCCAGCAGCCAAGATGTGTTAGCGGGGACCGGGGAGCTGTTTTTT	CASSQDVLAGTGELFF
-	TRBV19	few	TRBJ1-5	TGTGCCAGTAGTAACCGGACACGGGTAAGCAATCAGCCCCAGCATTTT	CASSNRTRVSNQPQHF
-	TRBV7-6	many	TRBJ1-1	TGTGCCAGCAGTACAGGGTATACTGAAGCTTTCTTT	CASSTGYTEAFF
-	TRBV19	many	TRBJ2-7	TGTGCCACTTATCAAGGCCACGAGCAGTACTTC	CATYQGHEQYF
TRBD1	TRBV7-9	many	TRBJ1-1	TGTGCCAGCAGCTTGGGACAGGGGATGAACACTGAAGCTTTCTTT	CASSLGQGMNTEAFF
-	TRBV2	-	TRBJ2-7	TGTGCCTCAAACAAGGGCGGGGCCACCTCCTACGAGCAGCACTTC	CASNKGGATSYEQHF
-	TRBV20-1	-	TRBJ2-5	TGCAGTGCTGGAATCACAGGGACAGAGACCCAGTACTTC	CSAGITGTETQYF
TRBD1	TRBV11-2	-	TRBJ1-3	TGTGCCAGCAACTCGACAGGGGTATACTCTGGAAACACCATATATTTT	CASNSTGVYSGNTIYF
-	TRBV12-3/TRBV12-4	-	TRBJ2-7	TGTGCCAGCAGTTTAAGCTATTCGATGTACGAGCAGTACTTC	CASSLSYSMYEQYF
-	TRBV6-2/TRBV6-3	-	TRBJ1-2	TGTGCCAGCAGTTACCTTCGCTCCCAGGGCGGCTACACCTTC	CASSYLRSQGGYTF
-	TRBV9	-	TRBJ1-1	TGTGCCAGCAGTCCCCGAGCCCTACGGCCTTCCACGACTGAAGCTTTCTTT	CASSPRALRPSTTEAFF
-	TRBV9	few	TRBJ2-5	TGCGCCAGCAGCTTGGCGGCAGACCAAGAGACCCAGTACTTC	CASSLAADQETQYF
-	TRBV10-3	-	TRBJ2-7	TGTGCCAGCAGTTACGGGGCGAGGGAGAGCTACGAGCAGTACTTC	CASSYGARESYEQYF
-	TRBV2	-	TRBJ1-5	TGTGCCAGCAGTCTAGGAGGGGAGCCCCAGCATTTT	CASSLGGEPQHF
-	TRBV29-1	-	TRBJ1-1	TGCAGCGTTGTAGGAGGAGGGCCTGATGAAGCTTTCTTT	CSVVGGGPDEAFF
TRBD1	TRBV29-1	-	TRBJ1-2	TGCAGCTCTGGACAGGGGCTCGGGTTTGGCTACACCTTC	CSSGQGLGFGYTF
TRBD2	TRBV6-5	-	TRBJ2-2	TGTGCCAGCAGTTATTCCGCGATTAGCGGGGGGGCCAACACCGGGGAGCTGTTTTTT	CASSYSAISGGANTGELFF
-	TRBV10-3	many	TRBJ1-1	TGTGCCATCAGTGAGTCGACGGGGAACACTGAAGCTTTCTTT	CAISESTGNTEAFF
-	TRBV9	many	TRBJ1-1	TGTGCCAGCAGCGCAGAGACACAGTGGAGTGAAGCTTTCTTT	CASSAETQWSEAFF
-	TRBV14	few	TRBJ1-1	TGTGCCAGCAGCCAAGGTAGGAACGGTGAAGCTTTCTTT	CASSQGRNGEAFF
-	TRBV20-1	-	TRBJ1-3	TGCAGTGCTAGGCGGGATCTCTATGGCTACACCATATATTTT	CSARRDLYGYTIYF
-	TRBV20-1	few	TRBJ2-7	TGCAGTGCTAGAGATCTTGGGTCGGGCGAGCAGTACTTC	CSARDLGSGEQYF
-	TRBV19	-	TRBJ1-5	TGTGCCAGTAGTATATGGGGTTCTAGCAATCAGCCCCAGCATTTT	CASSIWGSSNQPQHF
-	TRBV29-1	-	TRBJ1-2	TGCAGCGTTTCGACAGATCCTTTTGACACCTTC	CSVSTDPFDTF
-	TRBV19	many	TRBJ1-5	TGTGCCAGTAGTATATCAGGGGAGGTGGGCAATCAGCCCCAGCATTTT	CASSISGEVGNQPQHF
TRBD2	TRBV11-2	-	TRBJ2-2	TGTGCCAGCAGCTCGACCCGACTAGCAGGGGAGCTGTTTTTT	CASSSTRLAGELFF
TRBD2	TRBV25-1	-	TRBJ2-2	TGTGCCAGCAGCTGGGAGGGGCGCGGAACCGGGGAGCTGTTTTTT	CASSWEGRGTGELFF
-	TRBV5-4	-	TRBJ2-6	TGTGCCAGCAGCTTGGAGGTCGGGGGTGCTGGGGCCAACGTCCTGACTTTC	CASSLEVGGAGANVLTF
-	TRBV2	few	TRBJ2-7	TGTGCCAGCAGGGTCCCAGGGAAGAATTACGAGCAGTACTTC	CASRVPGKNYEQYF
-	TRBV29-1	many	TRBJ1-1	TGCAGCGTTGCCGCAGGCCGAGGCACTGAAGCTTTCTTT	CSVAAGRGTEAFF
-	TRBV2	-	TRBJ1-1	TGTGCCAGCAGTGTTAGTTCCCGAGCTTTCTTT	CASSVSSRAFF
-	TRBV2	few	TRBJ1-1	TGTGCCAGCAGTGCCCACACGGGAACTGAAGCTTTCTTT	CASSAHTGTEAFF
TRBD1	TRBV24-1	-	TRBJ2-2	TGTGCCACCCAACCGGGACAGGGGGACTCCGGGGAGCTGTTTTTT	CATQPGQGDSGELFF